This T cell receptor (beta chain) emerged from a study of T cell therapy after organ transplantation. Method: immunoSEQ multiplex PCR; TCRdb's copy keeps in-frame clones and lacks some. The repertoire has around 50,000 clones, roughly 93% of them found once; the top ten carry roughly 3%. Concerning this clone itself: The antigen is undetermined.

The CDR3 length is 17 residues. V gave up 2 bases and J gave up 10 bases, with 24 bases separating them. Germline assignment: CDR1 SGDLS and CDR2 YYNGEE. This chain connects TRBV9 to TRBJ2-2, with a weak D call TRBD1 (7 bases). The starting material was CD8+ T cells from blood, obtained before autologous CMV-specific T cell therapy. The clonotype originates from a human patient who had received a solid organ transplant and had CMV disease. The CDR3: CASSVMPSQGTLEELFF. In DNA, the CDR3 is TGTGCCAGCAGCGTTATGCCCTCACAGGGGACTCTTGAGGAGCTGTTTTTT.